Listed here are 6 T cell receptor beta chains from one sample, sequenced in a study of cytomegalovirus exposure and HLA in healthy donors. In the PCR, 60 Vbeta and 13 Jbeta primers were used. Profiled with immunoSEQ multiplex PCR; TCRdb holds only in-frame clones, not every one. The top ten hold 1% of the sample, which has about 170,000 clones, 85% seen once. Sequencing input: PBMCs. The receptor set was obtained from a boy younger than 10 in good health and CMV-seronegative.

The V gene is TRBV27, the J gene TRBJ1-2; a weak D match, TRBD1 (6 bases). Germline values: CDR1 MNHEY, CDR2 SMNVEV (reference sequence). CDR3 size: 13 residues. Trimming pared 4 bases from V and 7 bases from J, leaving 13 bases between. The DNA of the CDR3 is TGTGCCAGCAGTTCTGGGGGCGCGGGTGGCTACACCTTC. Translating gives CASSSGGAGGYTF.

The chain has TRBV7-9 and TRBJ1-5; D possibly corresponds to TRBD1 (5 bases). V was cut by 1 base and J by 1 base, with 11 bases left in between. The CDR3 is 16 amino acids. Germline values: CDR1 SEHNR, CDR2 FQNEAQ (reference sequence). Written as DNA, the CDR3 is TGTGCCAGCAGCTTAGTCAAACGGGGGAGCAATCAGCCCCAGCATTTT. Protein sequence: CASSLVKRGSNQPQHF.

The V and J genes are TRBV15 and TRBJ2-7; tentative D call: TRBD1 (5 bases). Germline-derived CDR1 and CDR2 are LNHNV and YYDKDF (reference sequence). The V gene lost 0 bases and the J gene lost 4 bases, with 10 bases spanning the gap. The CDR3 runs to 14 residues. CDR3 region: CATSRDPGPYEQYF. The CDR3 DNA reads TGTGCCACCAGCAGAGATCCAGGGCCTTACGAGCAGTACTTC. The variable domain in full, with the rest retrieved from reference TRBV15 and TRBJ2-7, is DAMVIQNPRYQVTQFGKPVTLSCSQTLNHNVMYWYQQKSSQAPKLLFHYYDKDFNNEADTPDNFQSRRPNTSFCFLDIRSPGLGDTAMYLCATSRDPGPYEQYFGPGTRLTVT.

The V and J genes are TRBV27 and TRBJ2-2, with 16 bases lining up with TRBD2. CDR1 and CDR2 from the germline V gene are MNHEY and SMNVEV (reference sequence). Trimming removed 3 bases from V and 6 bases from J; junction bases left unmatched: 10. This CDR3 spans 19 amino acids. The DNA for the CDR3 is TGTGCCAGCAGTTTGGGGACTAGCGGGAGGGCCCATTCGTCCGGGGAGCTGTTTTTT. It is translated as CASSLGTSGRAHSSGELFF.

The V and J genes are TRBV7-6 and TRBJ2-7; D is unresolved. The CDR3 contains 13 residues. Germline V gene sequence: CDR1 SGHVS, CDR2 FNYEAQ. The V and J ends lost 1 base and 6 bases respectively, with 10 bases between them. CDR3 DNA sequence: TGTGCCAGCAGCTTAGTATTAGCTGGCGAGCAGTACTTC. Its translation is CASSLVLAGEQYF.

This clone was observed a handful of times. The chain links TRBV19 to TRBJ1-1; D remains ambiguous. CDR1 is LNHDA and CDR2 is SQIVND in the germline V gene (reference sequence). The CDR3 is 16 residues long. Deletions cut 0 bases from V and 0 bases from J, with 11 bases between. As DNA, the CDR3 is TGTGCCAGTAGTATAGACCTGGACGGGATGAACACTGAAGCTTTCTTT. Its translation is CASSIDLDGMNTEAFF.